This entry lists 30 T cell receptor beta chains sequenced from one sample in a study of cytomegalovirus exposure and HLA in healthy donors (dated by TCRdb to about 2017). The library was produced with the immunoSEQ multiplex PCR assay. For the multiplex PCR, a mixture combining 60 forward primers for TCR Vbeta segments and 13 reverse primers for TCR Jbeta segments was used. The clones in this table, taken by TCRdb from immuneACCESS, are in-frame only. Not every clone is retained; where verified, under half of the shortfall comes from an unresolved V gene, and the cause of the rest is unknown. The sample data list approximately 120,000 clones, and about 81% of these were observed just once. The ten largest clonotypes hold roughly 0.99% of the sample. Sample: PBMCs. The origin of the receptors is a woman under 40 in good health and CMV-seronegative.

The J gene is TRBJ2-1, the V gene TRBV7-9; D might be TRBD2 (6 bases). Trimming shortened V by 3 bases and J by 0 bases, and 12 bases separated the two germline ends. From germline, CDR1 is SEHNR and CDR2 FQNEAQ (reference sequence). CDR3 size: 16 residues. CDR3 in DNA: TGTGCCAGCAGCTTGAATGGGGGGAGCTCCTACAATGAGCAGTTCTTC. It is translated as CASSLNGGSSYNEQFF.

This chain uses TRBV18 with TRBJ1-6; the D gene is possibly TRBD1 (6 bases). The CDR3 runs 16 residues. V was cut by 3 bases and J by 8 bases, with 17 bases left in between. Germline loops: CDR1 KGHSH, CDR2 LQKENI. This chain's CDR3 is CASSPLPTGLDSPLHF. The CDR3 DNA follows: TGTGCCAGCTCACCCCTCCCGACAGGACTTGATTCACCCCTCCACTTT.

The chain is built from TRBV19 and TRBJ2-1; 9 nucleotides agree with TRBD2. J was trimmed by 8 bases and V by 3 bases; bases with no gene match: 5. The CDR3 totals 14 residues. CDR1 and CDR2 from the germline V gene are LNHDA and SQIVND (reference sequence). CDR3 region: CASSIAGGPDEQFF. The DNA of the CDR3 is TGTGCCAGTAGTATTGCGGGAGGGCCCGATGAGCAGTTCTTC.

The genes are TRBV7-9 and TRBJ2-3; 11 bases line up with TRBD2. The CDR3 has 15 residues. V shed 5 bases and J 9 bases; nucleotides not matched to a gene: 10. Germline lookup yields CDR1 SEHNR and CDR2 FQNEAQ (reference sequence). The CDR3 protein is CASSDSGRAPETQYF. The CDR3 coding sequence is TGTGCCAGCAGCGATAGCGGGAGGGCCCCGGAGACGCAGTATTTT.

CDR3 region: CAWSTTGSVQYF. For the CDR3, the DNA is TGTGCCTGGAGTACCACAGGGTCAGTGCAGTACTTC. J is TRBJ2-7 and V is TRBV30; tentative D call: TRBD1 (6 bases). CDR1 and CDR2 from the germline V gene are GTSNPN and SVGIG (reference sequence). The CDR3 runs to 12 residues. V was trimmed by 2 bases and J by 9 bases, leaving 14 bases between them.

The chain employs TRBV14 and TRBJ1-2; D ambiguous. This CDR3 has 14 amino acids. CDR1 is SGHDN, CDR2 FVKESK, per germline. Trimming pared 1 base from V and 2 bases from J, leaving 8 bases between. In DNA form, the CDR3 reads TGTGCCAGCAGCCAAGGCGTAATGAACTATGGCTACACCTTC. Its protein is CASSQGVMNYGYTF.

This clone was counted a single time. The chain carries TRBV30 and TRBJ2-2; 13 nucleotides agree with TRBD2. Germline V lookup: CDR1 GTSNPN, CDR2 SVGIG (reference sequence). The CDR3 is 21 residues long. J gave up 4 bases and V 1 base, and 18 bases lay outside the gene matches. This CDR3 is CAWSDSPFTSGGDEGTGELFF. DNA of the CDR3: TGTGCCTGGAGTGACTCTCCCTTCACTAGCGGGGGGGACGAGGGCACCGGGGAGCTGTTTTTT. Filled out from reference TRBV30 and TRBJ2-2, the complete variable domain reads SQTIHQWPATLVQPVGSPLSLECTVEGTSNPNLYWYRQAAGRGLQLLFYSVGIGQISSEVPQNLSASRPQDRQFILSSKKLLLSDSGFYLCAWSDSPFTSGGDEGTGELFFGEGSRLTVL.

The chain carries TRBV6-1 and TRBJ2-7; 10 nucleotides agree with TRBD1. The CDR3 loop spans 15 amino acids. Losses at the gene ends were 6 bases for V and 1 base for J; bases not matched to a gene: 6. Germline lookup yields CDR1 MNHNS and CDR2 SASEGT. The CDR3 loop reads CASRRDRGQSYEQYF. CDR3 DNA sequence: TGTGCCAGCAGGCGGGACAGGGGCCAATCCTACGAGCAGTACTTC.

The chain joins TRBV19 to TRBJ1-2, with a weak D call TRBD1 (5 bases). The CDR3 sequence is 13 residues long. Trimming removed 6 bases at V and 5 bases at J, with 13 bases between. Germline loops: CDR1 LNHDA, CDR2 SQIVND (reference sequence). The CDR3 loop is CASSPDSKYGYTF. The DNA of the CDR3 is TGTGCCAGTAGCCCAGACAGCAAATATGGCTACACCTTC. Full variable domain (rest looked up from reference TRBV19 and TRBJ1-2): DGGITQSPKYLFRKEGQNVTLSCEQNLNHDAMYWYRQDPGQGLRLIYYSQIVNDFQKGDIAEGYSVSREKKESFPLTVTSAQKNPTAFYLCASSPDSKYGYTFGSGTRLTVV.

V and J are TRBV19 and TRBJ2-7; TRBD2 matches at 7 bases. This CDR3 contains 11 residues. The germline CDR1 and CDR2 sequences are LNHDA and SQIVND (reference sequence). The ends lost 10 bases at V and 13 bases at J; junction bases unmatched: 13. CDR3 region: CATSGGSHTYF. Here the CDR3 DNA reads TGTGCCACCTCGGGGGGTAGCCATACTTACTTC.

This clone was seen a single time. The chain joins TRBV11-2 to TRBJ1-1; a possible D gene is TRBD1 (5 bases). V was cut by 1 base and J by 4 bases, with 7 bases left in between. The CDR3 totals 13 residues. Germline V CDR1 and CDR2: SGHAT, FQNNGV. The CDR3 DNA follows: TGTGCCAGCAGCTTAGTGGGGGGCACTGAAGCTTTCTTT. Its translation is CASSLVGGTEAFF.

This clone was seen just once. The V gene is TRBV10-1, the J gene TRBJ2-3; maybe TRBD2 (6 bases). This CDR3 has 16 amino acids. V was clipped by 3 bases and J by 4 bases, with 17 bases between them. From germline, CDR1 is WNHNN and CDR2 SYGVQD (reference sequence). CDR3 DNA: TGCGCCAGCAGTGAACTCGCGGGGTATGGGGCAGATACGCAGTATTTT. It specifies CASSELAGYGADTQYF.

This chain joins TRBV7-9 and TRBJ2-7; D possibly corresponds to TRBD2 (6 bases). Trimming removed 6 bases at V and 2 bases at J, with 17 bases between. The germline V gene encodes CDR1 SEHNR and CDR2 FQNEAQ (reference sequence). The CDR3 covers 15 residues. The CDR3 here is CASSPGTGLPYEQYF. CDR3 bases: TGTGCCAGCAGTCCTGGGACTGGATTACCCTACGAGCAGTACTTC.

This chain links TRBV19 with TRBJ2-1; 16 bases match TRBD2. V was clipped by 7 bases and J by 8 bases; unmatched bases: 17. The CDR3 is 19 amino acids. The germline gives CDR1 LNHDA, CDR2 SQIVND (reference sequence). This CDR3 is CASTLGRMGLAGGPHEQFF. For the CDR3, the DNA is TGTGCCAGTACCCTGGGGCGGATGGGACTAGCGGGAGGGCCTCATGAGCAGTTCTTC.

The chain links TRBV5-1 to TRBJ1-1; D is undetermined. The CDR3 is made up of 15 amino acids. In germline, CDR1 is SGHRS, CDR2 YFSETQ. V lost 0 bases to trimming and J lost 4 bases, with 13 bases between them. CDR3 residues: CASSLGPFSGTEAFF. The CDR3 DNA reads TGCGCCAGCAGCTTGGGTCCTTTCTCCGGCACTGAAGCTTTCTTT.

The V call is TRBV11-2, the J call TRBJ1-2; D perhaps matches TRBD1 (5 bases). The V gene lost 0 bases and the J gene lost 5 bases, with 22 bases spanning the gap. The germline gives CDR1 SGHAT, CDR2 FQNNGV. The CDR3 runs to 18 residues. This CDR3 reads CASSLDVGGGDVDYGYTF. CDR3 nucleotide sequence: TGTGCCAGCAGCTTAGATGTGGGCGGGGGTGATGTTGATTATGGCTACACCTTC.

The rearrangement links TRBV18 to TRBJ2-5; D unclear. The CDR3 contains 15 residues. V lost 0 bases to trimming and J lost 5 bases, with 13 bases between them. In germline, CDR1 is KGHSH, CDR2 LQKENI. The CDR3: CASSPPGSREETQYF. As DNA, the CDR3 is TGTGCCAGCTCACCACCGGGCAGCCGCGAGGAGACCCAGTACTTC.

The chain has TRBV7-2 and TRBJ2-5; D unclear. Trimming took off 5 bases at V and 2 bases at J, with 15 bases between the two ends. CDR3 length: 15 residues. Germline CDR1 and CDR2: SGHTA and FQGNSA. CDR3 nucleotide sequence: TGTGCCAGCAGCGGTCGTCCAGGTTCACAAGAGACCCAGTACTTC. It is translated as CASSGRPGSQETQYF.

This sequence joins TRBV29-1 and TRBJ2-1; 13 bases are a match to TRBD2. CDR1 is SQVTM and CDR2 is ANQGSEA in the germline V gene. The length of the CDR3 is 14 residues. J was trimmed by 9 bases and V by 6 bases; bases with no gene match: 8. Here the CDR3 DNA reads TGCAGCGTCAAACTAGCGGGAGGGCTCGGTGAGCAGTTCTTC. Translated: CSVKLAGGLGEQFF.

The chain recombines TRBV11-2 with TRBJ2-5; 13 bases fit TRBD2. J gave up 5 bases and V 5 bases, and 5 bases lay outside the gene matches. Germline CDR1 and CDR2: SGHAT and FQNNGV. This CDR3 comprises 15 residues. The chain's CDR3 is CASSKLAGGVETQYF. The CDR3 DNA follows: TGTGCCAGCAGCAAACTAGCGGGAGGGGTTGAGACCCAGTACTTC.

The sample holds a few counts of this clone. The chain carries TRBV30 and TRBJ1-5; the D is unclear. The CDR3 contains 15 residues. The V end was cut by 2 bases, the J end by 0 bases, with 11 bases between. CDR1 and CDR2 from the germline V gene are GTSNPN and SVGIG (reference sequence). For the CDR3, the DNA is TGTGCCTGGAGTCCCAACTCCTATAGCAATCAGCCCCAGCATTTT. It is translated as CAWSPNSYSNQPQHF. Based on the CDR3 plus reference TRBV30 and TRBJ1-5, the full variable domain is SQTIHQWPATLVQPVGSPLSLECTVEGTSNPNLYWYRQAAGRGLQLLFYSVGIGQISSEVPQNLSASRPQDRQFILSSKKLLLSDSGFYLCAWSPNSYSNQPQHFGDGTRLSIL.

The genes are TRBV5-4 and TRBJ2-7, with a possible D match to TRBD2 (5 bases). This CDR3 region has 13 residues. The ends were cut back, 0 bases at V and 5 bases at J, with 9 bases in the middle. CDR1 is SGHNT and CDR2 is YYREEE in the germline V gene (reference sequence). The CDR3, as DNA: TGTGCCAGCAGCTTGGCCGGGGTGGACGAGCAGTACTTC. This codes for CASSLAGVDEQYF. Supplemented by reference TRBV5-4 and TRBJ2-7, the full variable domain reads ETGVTQSPTHLIKTRGQQVTLRCSSQSGHNTVSWYQQALGQGPQFIFQYYREEENGRGNFPPRFSGLQFPNYSSELNVNALELDDSALYLCASSLAGVDEQYFGPGTRLTVT.

This clone was seen a few times. The chain uses TRBV6-1 and TRBJ2-7, with D perhaps TRBD2 (5 bases). With 2 bases removed from V and 2 bases from J, the gap between germline ends came to 7 bases. Germline V lookup: CDR1 MNHNS, CDR2 SASEGT. This CDR3 is built from 13 residues. The CDR3 here is CASSESGTYEQYF. CDR3 in DNA: TGTGCCAGCAGTGAATCCGGGACCTACGAGCAGTACTTC.

The rearrangement links TRBV9 to TRBJ2-6; tentative D call: TRBD2 (6 bases). The V end was cut by 2 bases, the J end by 4 bases, with 10 bases between. In germline, CDR1 is SGDLS, CDR2 YYNGEE. The CDR3 has 15 residues. CDR3 in amino acids: CASSVSGEGANVLTF. CDR3 DNA: TGTGCCAGCAGCGTGTCGGGGGAAGGGGCCAACGTCCTGACTTTC.

The rearrangement uses TRBV6-5 and TRBJ1-1; 7 nucleotides agree with TRBD1. This CDR3 comprises 15 residues. The J segment lost 1 base and the V segment lost 5 bases, leaving 7 bases of the junction unmatched. Germline V gives CDR1 MNHEY, CDR2 SVGAGI. This CDR3 reads CASSIRQGRNTEAFF. The CDR3 DNA is TGTGCCAGCAGTATCCGACAGGGAAGGAACACTGAAGCTTTCTTT.

The J gene is TRBJ1-3, the V gene TRBV27; no clear D. CDR3 size: 13 residues. V lost 7 bases and J lost 0, with 7 bases in between. CDR1 is MNHEY and CDR2 is SMNVEV in the germline V gene (reference sequence). The chain's CDR3 is CASTDNSGNTIYF. In DNA, the CDR3 is TGTGCCAGCACCGACAACTCTGGAAACACCATATATTTT.

This chain connects TRBV10-3 to TRBJ2-1; TRBD1 aligns across 9 bases. The CDR3 spans 15 residues. V dropped 11 bases and J dropped 7; count of bases not matched to a gene: 15. Germline CDR1 and CDR2: ENHRY and SYGVKD. CDR3 protein: CAAKPSGTGPNEQFF. CDR3 DNA sequence: TGTGCCGCCAAGCCTTCCGGGACAGGGCCAAATGAGCAGTTCTTC.

The V call is TRBV7-2, the J call TRBJ2-1; 9 bases fit TRBD2. Per germline, CDR1 SGHTA and CDR2 FQGNSA. After removal of 1 base from V and 4 bases from J, the junction contained 2 bases not matched to a gene. The CDR3 extends over 15 amino acids. CDR3 nucleotides: TGTGCCAGCAGCTTAGTTAGCGGGAGATACAATGAGCAGTTCTTC. Amino acids: CASSLVSGRYNEQFF.

The DNA of the CDR3 is TGTGCCAGTAGTACGGGAGTTAAACTAGCGGGGGCCAATGAGCAGTTCTTC. Translated: CASSTGVKLAGANEQFF. The chain joins TRBV19 to TRBJ2-1; TRBD2 matches 11 bases. V lost 4 bases and J lost 6; bases outside the gene matches: 11. CDR1 is LNHDA and CDR2 is SQIVND in the germline V gene (reference sequence). The length of the CDR3 is 17 residues.

V usage is TRBV2 and J usage is TRBJ2-1, with 10 bases fitting TRBD2. V shed 6 bases and J 8 bases; nucleotides not matched to a gene: 10. This CDR3 spans 15 amino acids. From germline, CDR1 is SNHLY and CDR2 FYNNEI. The CDR3 loop is CASSIQGLAGDEQFF. The CDR3 DNA reads TGTGCCAGCAGCATCCAGGGGCTAGCGGGAGATGAGCAGTTCTTC.